The TCR beta chain described here comes from a study of control samples from healthy donors and cancer patients. TCRdb's copy holds only in-frame clones and misses some; the assay was immunoSEQ multiplex PCR. The table includes fewer than 500,000 clones, 75% to 95% detected once. Trimming took 5 bases from V and 5 from J, leaving 6 bases between them. The length of the CDR3 is 11 residues. From germline, CDR1 is SGHAT and CDR2 FQNNGV. This clone was observed a handful of times. Sequencing was carried out using PBMCs. This receptor was obtained from a man between 35 and 55 years old with head and neck cancer. The chain links TRBV11-2 to TRBJ2-5; D gene unclear. The CDR3 here is CASSPGETQYF. CDR3 DNA: TGTGCCAGCAGCCCCGGGGAGACCCAGTACTTC.